The sequence of this T cell receptor (beta chain) was determined in a study of T cells expressing NK-cell markers. Study summary: Seropositivity for HCMV was found in seven of the eight sequenced donors, with one seronegative. Findings and limits, study-wide: Nothing established the HCMV specificity of expanded NKG2C+ T cell clones. In several donors, dominant clonotypes made up about 28.3-65% of CD3+CD56-NKG2C+ cells.

A word on this clonotype: Antigen specificity is unknown.

The CDR3 length is 12 residues. Germline V gives CDR1 SGHTA, CDR2 FQGNSA. TCRdb derives one entry per CDR3 protein from the 5' RACE reads, leaving out DNA. The ten top clones account for approximately 11%, within a sample of around 380,000 distinct CDR3 sequences. What was sequenced was blood T cells: a sorted CD56 or NKG2C T cell subset, CD4+ or CD8+ T cells, or bulk PBMC T cells (not recorded which). This clonotype was sampled from a woman aged 45-59 years in good health. The V and J genes are TRBV7-2 and TRBJ2-3. CDR3 loop: CASSYASDTQYF.